This T cell receptor beta chain was captured by sequencing in a study of blood T cell repertoires in COVID-19. Across the study: Italy, Spain and the United States were the sources of the convalescent and acute COVID-19 samples. T cells, B-cell-depleted T cells, or PBMCs supplied cDNA or gDNA.

In the original processing: How many nucleated cells were present was estimated from reference gene primer amplification. The repertoire was sequenced with immunoSEQ multiplex PCR; TCRdb's copy has only in-frame clones and lacks some. That table supplies the V and J calls and clone size; D and trimming were determined from the DNA. The table has over 150,000 clones, 75% to 85% seen once. Seattle cases were enrolled at active infection and followed longitudinally. Germline V gives CDR1 MNHEY, CDR2 SVGAGI. Losses at the gene ends were 4 bases for V and 9 bases for J; bases not matched to a gene: 9. This CDR3 has 15 residues.

The V and J genes are TRBV6-5 and TRBJ2-2; 9 nucleotides align to TRBD2. The material sequenced was peripheral blood. The source is a woman older than 75 with COVID-19, enrolled during active disease. The CDR3 nucleotides are TGTGCCAGCAGTTCGTTGGGCGGGAGGGCCTGGGAGCTGTTTTTT. Amino acids: CASSSLGGRAWELFF.